The clone carrying this TCR beta chain was picked up many times. Its antigen is not identified. The same CDR3 arises from other DNA sequences in this sample as well. Cyclophosphamide on days +3 and +4 followed busulfan-fludarabine conditioning and a marrow graft. The data derive from a study of T cells after posttransplantation cyclophosphamide. Generated by immunoSEQ multiplex PCR, the TCRdb table keeps only in-frame clones and is missing some. The sample contains about 12,000 clones, none of them singletons. Study-level points and caveats: Later blood repertoires were often dominated by clones from the donor CD8+ memory compartment. Tissue-infiltrating T cells from skin or gut overlapped little with blood T cells. Recipient CMV seropositivity and CMV reactivation strongly tracked TRB clonality.

The CDR3 sequence is 14 residues long. Looked up from germline, CDR1 is SGHRS and CDR2 is YFSETQ. V lost 1 base and J 1 base, leaving 8 bases between the germline ends. The sample in question was PBMCs, obtained after allogeneic stem cell transplant with posttransplant cyclophosphamide. The chain uses TRBV5-1 and TRBJ1-1; D perhaps matches TRBD1 (6 bases). The clonotype was recovered from a female patient between 35 and 55 years old who received an allogeneic stem cell transplant from a related donor, was CMV-positive, and had acute GVHD only. Some T cells may be supplied by the graft donor. The CDR3 here is CASSLIRGNTEAFF. As DNA, the CDR3 is TGCGCCAGCAGCTTGATCAGGGGGAACACTGAAGCTTTCTTT.